This T cell receptor beta chain is from a study of STAT5B mutations in CD4+ large granular lymphocyte leukemia. Study at large: Among healthy controls, a particular HLA allele went with more CDR3 'QG' motifs.

Authors' processing steps: Lowest detectable productive clonotype frequency was 2.59 x 10-5. Sequenced by immunoSEQ multiplex PCR; TCRdb stores in-frame clones only, minus some. V and J calls and clone size follow that table, whereas D and trimming were derived from the DNA. The table lists about 36,000 clones, under 80% of them singletons. Study outcomes and limitations: 8/27 top patient clones versus 2/35 control clones were TRBV06-family. Higher CD4+ than CD8+ T-LGLL clonality might reflect small sample size.

A remark on this clone: Antigen unknown.

This CDR3 region has 14 residues. Trimming took off 7 bases at V and 1 base at J, with 10 bases between the two ends. Germline CDR1 reads LNHDA; CDR2 reads SQIVND (reference sequence). The origin of this receptor is a human donor in good health. This chain uses TRBV19 with TRBJ1-4, with D maybe TRBD1 (6 bases). Input material: CD4+ T cells from blood buffy coats. The CDR3 here is CASTSGQTNEKLFF. The CDR3 DNA is TGTGCCAGTACATCGGGACAAACTAATGAAAAACTGTTTTTT.